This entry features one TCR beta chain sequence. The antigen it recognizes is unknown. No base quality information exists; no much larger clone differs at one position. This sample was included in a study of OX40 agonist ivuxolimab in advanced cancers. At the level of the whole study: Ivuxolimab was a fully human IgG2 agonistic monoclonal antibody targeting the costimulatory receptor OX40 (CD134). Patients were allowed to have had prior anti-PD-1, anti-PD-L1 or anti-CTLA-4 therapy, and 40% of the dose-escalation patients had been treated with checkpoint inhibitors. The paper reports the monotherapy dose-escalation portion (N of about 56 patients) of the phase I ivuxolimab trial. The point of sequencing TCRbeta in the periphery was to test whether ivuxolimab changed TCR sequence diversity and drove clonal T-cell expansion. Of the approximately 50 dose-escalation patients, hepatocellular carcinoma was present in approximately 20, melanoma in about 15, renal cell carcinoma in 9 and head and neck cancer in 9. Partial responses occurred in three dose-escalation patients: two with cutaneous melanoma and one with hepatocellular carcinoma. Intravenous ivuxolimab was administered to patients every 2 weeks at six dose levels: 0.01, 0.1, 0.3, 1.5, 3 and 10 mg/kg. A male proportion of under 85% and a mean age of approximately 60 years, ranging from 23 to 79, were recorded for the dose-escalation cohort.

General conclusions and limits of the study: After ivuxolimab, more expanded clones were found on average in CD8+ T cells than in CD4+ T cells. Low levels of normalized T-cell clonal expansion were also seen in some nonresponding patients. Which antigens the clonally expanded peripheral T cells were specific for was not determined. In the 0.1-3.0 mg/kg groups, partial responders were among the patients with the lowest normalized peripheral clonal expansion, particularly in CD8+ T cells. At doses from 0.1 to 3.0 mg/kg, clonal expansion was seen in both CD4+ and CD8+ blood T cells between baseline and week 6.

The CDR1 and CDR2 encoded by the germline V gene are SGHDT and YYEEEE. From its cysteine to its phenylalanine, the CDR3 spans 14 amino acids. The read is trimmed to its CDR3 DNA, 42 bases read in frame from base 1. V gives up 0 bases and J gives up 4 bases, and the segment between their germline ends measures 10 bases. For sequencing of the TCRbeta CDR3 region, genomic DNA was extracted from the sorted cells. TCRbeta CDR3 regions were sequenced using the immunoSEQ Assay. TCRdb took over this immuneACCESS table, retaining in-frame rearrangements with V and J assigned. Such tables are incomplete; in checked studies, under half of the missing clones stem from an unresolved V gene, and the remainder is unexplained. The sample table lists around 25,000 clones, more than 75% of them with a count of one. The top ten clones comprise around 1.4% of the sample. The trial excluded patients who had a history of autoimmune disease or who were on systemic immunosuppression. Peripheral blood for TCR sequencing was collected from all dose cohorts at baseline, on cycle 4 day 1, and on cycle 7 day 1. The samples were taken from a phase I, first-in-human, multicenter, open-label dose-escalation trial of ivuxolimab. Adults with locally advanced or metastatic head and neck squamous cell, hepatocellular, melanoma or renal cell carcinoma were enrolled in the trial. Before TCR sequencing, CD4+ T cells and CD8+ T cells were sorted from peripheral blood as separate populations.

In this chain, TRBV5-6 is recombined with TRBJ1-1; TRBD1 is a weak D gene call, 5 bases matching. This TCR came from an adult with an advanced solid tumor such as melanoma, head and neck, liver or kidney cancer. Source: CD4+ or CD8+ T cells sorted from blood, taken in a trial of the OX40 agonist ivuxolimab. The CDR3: CASSLAGGVTEAFF. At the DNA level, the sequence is TGTGCCAGCAGCTTGGCGGGGGGGGTCACTGAAGCTTTCTTT. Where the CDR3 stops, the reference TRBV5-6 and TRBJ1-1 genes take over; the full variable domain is DAGVTQSPTHLIKTRGQQVTLRCSPKSGHDTVSWYQQALGQGPQFIFQYYEEEERQRGNFPDRFSGHQFPNYSSELNVNALLLGDSALYLCASSLAGGVTEAFFGQGTRLTVV.